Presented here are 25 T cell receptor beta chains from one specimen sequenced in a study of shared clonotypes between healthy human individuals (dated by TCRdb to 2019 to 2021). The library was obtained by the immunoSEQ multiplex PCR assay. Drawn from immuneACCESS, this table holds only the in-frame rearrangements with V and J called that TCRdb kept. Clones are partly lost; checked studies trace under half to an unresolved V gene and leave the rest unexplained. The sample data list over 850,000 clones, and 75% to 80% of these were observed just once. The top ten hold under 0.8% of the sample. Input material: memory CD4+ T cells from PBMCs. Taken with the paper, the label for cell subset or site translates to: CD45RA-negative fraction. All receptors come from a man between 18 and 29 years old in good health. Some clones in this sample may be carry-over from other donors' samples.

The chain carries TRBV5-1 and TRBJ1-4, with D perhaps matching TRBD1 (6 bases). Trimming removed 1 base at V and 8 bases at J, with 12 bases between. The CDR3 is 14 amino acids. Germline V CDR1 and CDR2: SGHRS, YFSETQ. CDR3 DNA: TGCGCCAGCAGCTTGATGGGGGCCGAAGAAAAACTGTTTTTT. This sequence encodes CASSLMGAEEKLFF.

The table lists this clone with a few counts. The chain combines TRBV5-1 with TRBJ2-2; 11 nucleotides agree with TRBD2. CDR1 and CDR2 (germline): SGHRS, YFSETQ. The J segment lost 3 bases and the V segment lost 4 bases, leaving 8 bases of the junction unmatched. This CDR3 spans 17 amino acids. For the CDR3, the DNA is TGCGCCAGCAGCCAATCGGGACTAGCGGATTACACCGGGGAGCTGTTTTTT. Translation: CASSQSGLADYTGELFF.

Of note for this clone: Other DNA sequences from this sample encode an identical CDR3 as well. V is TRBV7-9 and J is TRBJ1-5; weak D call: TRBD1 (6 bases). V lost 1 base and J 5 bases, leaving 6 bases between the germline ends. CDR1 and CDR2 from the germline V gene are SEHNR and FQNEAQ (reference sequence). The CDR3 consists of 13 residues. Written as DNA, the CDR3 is TGTGCCAGCAGCTTAGAGGGGGATCAGCCCCAGCATTTT. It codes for CASSLEGDQPQHF. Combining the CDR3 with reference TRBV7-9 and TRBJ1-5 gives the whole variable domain DTGVSQNPRHKITKRGQNVTFRCDPISEHNRLYWYRQTLGQGPEFLTYFQNEAQLEKSRLLSDRFSAERPKGSFSTLEIQRTEQGDSAMYLCASSLEGDQPQHFGDGTRLSIL.

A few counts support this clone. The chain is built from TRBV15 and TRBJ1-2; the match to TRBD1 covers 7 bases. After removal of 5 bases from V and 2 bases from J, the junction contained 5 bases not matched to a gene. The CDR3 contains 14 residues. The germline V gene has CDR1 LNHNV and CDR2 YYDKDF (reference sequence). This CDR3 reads CATSAQTGNYGYTF. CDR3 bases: TGTGCCACCAGCGCACAGACAGGGAACTATGGCTACACCTTC.

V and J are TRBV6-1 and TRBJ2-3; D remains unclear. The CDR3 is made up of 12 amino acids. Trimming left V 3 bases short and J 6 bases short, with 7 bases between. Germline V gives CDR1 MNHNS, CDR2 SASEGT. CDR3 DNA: TGTGCCAGCAGTGAGATCGGGGATACGCAGTATTTT. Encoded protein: CASSEIGDTQYF.

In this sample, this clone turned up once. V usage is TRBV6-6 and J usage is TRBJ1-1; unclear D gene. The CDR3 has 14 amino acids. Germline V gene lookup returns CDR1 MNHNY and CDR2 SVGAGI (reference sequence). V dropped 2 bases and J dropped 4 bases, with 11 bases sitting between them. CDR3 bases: TGTGCCAGCAGTTACCCTTCAGTCACCACTGAAGCTTTCTTT. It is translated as CASSYPSVTTEAFF.

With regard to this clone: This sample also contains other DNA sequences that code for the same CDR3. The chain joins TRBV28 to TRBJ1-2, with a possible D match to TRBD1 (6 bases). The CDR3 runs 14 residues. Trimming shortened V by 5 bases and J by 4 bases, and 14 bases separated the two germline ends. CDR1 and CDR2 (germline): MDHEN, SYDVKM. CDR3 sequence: CASSPGQRIYGYTF. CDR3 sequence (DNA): TGTGCCAGCAGTCCCGGACAGAGGATCTATGGCTACACCTTC.

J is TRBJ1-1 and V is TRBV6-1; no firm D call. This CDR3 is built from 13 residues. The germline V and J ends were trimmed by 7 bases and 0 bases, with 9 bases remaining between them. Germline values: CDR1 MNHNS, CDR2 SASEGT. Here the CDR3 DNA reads TGTGCCAGCAAAATTTCCATGAACACTGAAGCTTTCTTT. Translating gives CASKISMNTEAFF.

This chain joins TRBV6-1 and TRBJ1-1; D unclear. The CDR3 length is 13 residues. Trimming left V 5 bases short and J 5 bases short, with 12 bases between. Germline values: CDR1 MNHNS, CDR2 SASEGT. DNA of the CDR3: TGTGCCAGCAGTCCCCACGGGGAGACTGAAGCTTTCTTT. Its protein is CASSPHGETEAFF.

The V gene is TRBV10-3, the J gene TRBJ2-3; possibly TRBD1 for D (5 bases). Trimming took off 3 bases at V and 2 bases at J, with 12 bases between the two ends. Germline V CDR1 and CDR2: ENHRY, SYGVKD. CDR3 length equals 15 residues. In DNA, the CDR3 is TGTGCCATCAGTGAACCGGCAGGGATCACAGATACGCAGTATTTT. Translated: CAISEPAGITDTQYF.

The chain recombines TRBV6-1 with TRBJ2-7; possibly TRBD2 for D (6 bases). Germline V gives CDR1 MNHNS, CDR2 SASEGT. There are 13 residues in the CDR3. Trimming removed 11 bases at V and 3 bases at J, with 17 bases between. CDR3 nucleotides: TGTGCCGCCGGGTTGTGGCGGGACTACGAGCAGTACTTC. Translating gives CAAGLWRDYEQYF.

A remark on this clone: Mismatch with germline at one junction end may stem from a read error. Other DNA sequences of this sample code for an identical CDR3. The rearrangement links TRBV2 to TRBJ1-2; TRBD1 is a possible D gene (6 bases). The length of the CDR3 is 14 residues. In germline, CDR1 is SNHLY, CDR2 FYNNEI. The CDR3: CASSPSGGYYGYTF. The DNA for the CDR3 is TGTGCCAGCAGTCCCTCTGGGGGCTACTATGGCTACACTTTC.

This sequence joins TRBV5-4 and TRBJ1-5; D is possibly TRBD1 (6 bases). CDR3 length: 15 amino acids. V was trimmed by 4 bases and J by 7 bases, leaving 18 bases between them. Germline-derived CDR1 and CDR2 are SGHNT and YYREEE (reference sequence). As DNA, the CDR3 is TGTGCCAGCAGCGGGGGGCCGGGTCCGCAGCAGCCCCAGCATTTT. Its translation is CASSGGPGPQQPQHF.

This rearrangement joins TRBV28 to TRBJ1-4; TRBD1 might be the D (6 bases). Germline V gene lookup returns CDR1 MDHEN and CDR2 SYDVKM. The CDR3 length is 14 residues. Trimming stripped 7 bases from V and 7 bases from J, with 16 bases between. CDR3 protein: CASNPRGLSEKLFF. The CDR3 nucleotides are TGTGCCAGCAACCCCAGGGGTCTGAGTGAAAAACTGTTTTTT. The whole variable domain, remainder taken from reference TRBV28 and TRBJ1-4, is DVKVTQSSRYLVKRTGEKVFLECVQDMDHENMFWYRQDPGLGLRLIYFSYDVKMKEKGDIPEGYSVSREKKERFSLILESASTNQTSMYLCASNPRGLSEKLFFGSGTQLSVL.

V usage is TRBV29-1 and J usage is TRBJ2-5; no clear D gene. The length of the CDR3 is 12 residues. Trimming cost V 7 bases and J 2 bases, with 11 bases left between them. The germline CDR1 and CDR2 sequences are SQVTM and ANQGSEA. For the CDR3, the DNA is TGCAGCGGCCTGGACGTACAAGAGACCCAGTACTTC. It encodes CSGLDVQETQYF.

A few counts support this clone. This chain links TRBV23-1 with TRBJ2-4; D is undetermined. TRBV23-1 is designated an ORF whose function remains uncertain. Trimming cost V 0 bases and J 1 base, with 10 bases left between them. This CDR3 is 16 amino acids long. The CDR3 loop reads CASSQSGRLAKNIQYF. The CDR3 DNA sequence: TGCGCCAGCAGTCAATCCGGACGCCTGGCCAAAAACATTCAGTACTTC.

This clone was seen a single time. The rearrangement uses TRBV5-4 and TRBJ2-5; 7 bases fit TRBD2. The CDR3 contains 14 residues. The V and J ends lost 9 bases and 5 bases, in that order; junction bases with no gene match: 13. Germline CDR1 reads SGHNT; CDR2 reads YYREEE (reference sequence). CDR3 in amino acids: CATSFGGGLETQYF. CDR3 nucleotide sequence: TGTGCCACCTCCTTTGGGGGAGGGTTGGAGACCCAGTACTTC. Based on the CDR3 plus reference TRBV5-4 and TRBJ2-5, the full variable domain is ETGVTQSPTHLIKTRGQQVTLRCSSQSGHNTVSWYQQALGQGPQFIFQYYREEENGRGNFPPRFSGLQFPNYSSELNVNALELDDSALYLCATSFGGGLETQYFGPGTRLLVL.

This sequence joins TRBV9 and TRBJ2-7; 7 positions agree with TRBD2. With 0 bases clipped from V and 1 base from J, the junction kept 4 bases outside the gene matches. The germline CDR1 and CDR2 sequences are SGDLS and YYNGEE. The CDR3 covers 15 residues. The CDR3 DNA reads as TGTGCCAGCAGCGTAGGGGGACTACTTTCCTACGAGCAGTACTTC. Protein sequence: CASSVGGLLSYEQYF.

The CDR3 reads CASSATSGSLSEQYF. The CDR3 DNA is TGTGCCAGCAGCGCAACTAGCGGGAGTTTATCCGAGCAGTACTTC. The genes are TRBV28 and TRBJ2-7, with 11 bases that match TRBD2. From germline, CDR1 is MDHEN and CDR2 SYDVKM. There are 15 residues in the CDR3. V lost 6 bases to trimming and J lost 6 bases; unmatched junction nucleotides: 10.

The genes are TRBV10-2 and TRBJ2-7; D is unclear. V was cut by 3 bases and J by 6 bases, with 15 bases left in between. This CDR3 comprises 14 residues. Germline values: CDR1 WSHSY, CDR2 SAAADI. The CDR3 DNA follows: TGCGCCAGCAGTGACCCGTCTCGGGCCGTCGAGCAGTACTTC. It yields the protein CASSDPSRAVEQYF.

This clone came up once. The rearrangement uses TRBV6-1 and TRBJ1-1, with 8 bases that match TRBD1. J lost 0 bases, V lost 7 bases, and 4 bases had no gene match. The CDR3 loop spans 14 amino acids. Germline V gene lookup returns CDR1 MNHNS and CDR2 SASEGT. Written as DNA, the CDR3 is TGTGCCAGCACCGGACAGGGAATGAACACTGAAGCTTTCTTT. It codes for CASTGQGMNTEAFF.

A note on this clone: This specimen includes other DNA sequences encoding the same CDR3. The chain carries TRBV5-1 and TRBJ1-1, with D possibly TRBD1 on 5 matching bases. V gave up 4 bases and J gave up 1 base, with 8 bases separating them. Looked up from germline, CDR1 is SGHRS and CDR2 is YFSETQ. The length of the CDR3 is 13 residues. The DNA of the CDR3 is TGCGCCAGCAGCAATACAGGGAACACTGAAGCTTTCTTT. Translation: CASSNTGNTEAFF.

DNA for the CDR3: TGTGCCAGCAGAGACTTCCGGGACAGGGGACTCGACGAGCAGTACTTC. Translation: CASRDFRDRGLDEQYF. The V and J genes are TRBV27 and TRBJ2-7, with 10 bases aligning to TRBD1. CDR3 size: 16 residues. The junction had 13 bases not matched to a gene; V was cut back by 6 bases and J by 5 bases. CDR1 is MNHEY and CDR2 is SMNVEV in the germline V gene (reference sequence).

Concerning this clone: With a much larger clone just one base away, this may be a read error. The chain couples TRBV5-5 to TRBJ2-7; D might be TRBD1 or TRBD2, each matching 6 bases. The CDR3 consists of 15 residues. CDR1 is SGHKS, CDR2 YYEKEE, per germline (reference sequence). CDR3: CAGSLNPGAPYEQYF. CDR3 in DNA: TGTGCCGGCAGCTTGAATCCGGGGGCTCCCTACGAGCAGTACTTC.

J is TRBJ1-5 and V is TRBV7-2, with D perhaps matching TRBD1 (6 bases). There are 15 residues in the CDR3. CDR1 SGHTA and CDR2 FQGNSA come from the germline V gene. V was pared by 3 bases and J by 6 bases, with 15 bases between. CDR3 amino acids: CASSFLPGASQPQHF. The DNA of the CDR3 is TGTGCCAGCAGCTTCCTCCCAGGGGCAAGTCAGCCCCAGCATTTT.